This T cell receptor beta chain was recovered during a study of blood T cell repertoires in COVID-19. Across the whole study: The origin of the acute and convalescent COVID-19 samples was the United States, Italy and Spain.

Participants were aged about 18 to 100 years from around 25 US areas. The data were produced by immunoSEQ multiplex PCR, yet TCRdb's version contains in-frame clones alone and is incomplete. The sample holds approximately 300,000 clones, 80% to 90% seen once. Germline trimming cut 3 bases from V and 3 bases from J; bases unmatched to any gene: 4. Germline CDR1 and CDR2: SEHNR and FQNEAQ (reference sequence). There are 15 residues in the CDR3. The V and J genes are TRBV7-9 and TRBJ1-5; TRBD1 agrees at 8 bases. The receptor was isolated from a woman younger than 45 who had recovered from COVID-19. The sample consisted of PBMCs or T cells enriched from blood (not recorded which). The DNA for the CDR3 is TGTGCCAGCAGCTTCGACAGGGGTACCAATCAGCCCCAGCATTTT. Its protein is CASSFDRGTNQPQHF.